This paragraph reports one T cell receptor beta chain. This clone has only one observation. Its recognized antigen is unknown. The input lacks base qualities; no much larger clone sits a single base away. At one collaborating source in Seattle, patients were enrolled during active infection and were followed longitudinally through the course of disease. Each collaborating institution followed its own protocols to collect whole blood in K2EDTA tubes. Collaborator samples were shipped for TCRbeta analysis as frozen whole blood, isolated PBMCs, or DNA extracted from either sample type. The entry originates in a study of blood T cell repertoires in COVID-19 (dated by TCRdb to between 2020 and 2021). For context, the study as a whole: Samples covering the acute and convalescent phases of COVID-19 were provided by collaborators in the United States, Italy and Spain. The sample metadata nearly always contained a de-identified subject ID, COVID-19 status, age in years and sex. The samples were drawn from two sources: the first 160 participants of the ongoing ImmuneRACE study, and 1,000 to 1,500 subjects contributed by 6 global collaborators. Deeply sampled blood TCRbeta repertoires from subjects exposed to, actively infected with, or recovered from COVID-19 were included in the dataset. The material from the prospective study consisted of cDNA or gDNA derived from T cells, B-cell-depleted T cells, or PBMCs. Where HLA class I and class II types were available, the types were taken from metadata supplied by the sample provider, not from assay-based typing. The repertoires were released in a freely available public database intended as a resource for research on the immune response to SARS-CoV-2.

TCRbeta CDR3 regions were amplified from genomic DNA using the immunoSEQ Assay, a bias-controlled multiplex PCR. Processing in the source paper ran as follows. The number of nucleated cells in each sample was estimated by amplification of reference gene primers within the assay. To quantify the absolute abundance of each unique TCRbeta CDR3 rearrangement, sequence reads were collapsed and filtered. For each sample, productive Simpson clonality was calculated by taking the square root of Simpson's diversity index across productive rearrangements. TCRdb stores this immuneACCESS table with in-frame sequences only. Part of the clones is absent; in the studies checked, under half of the shortfall reflects unresolved V genes, and no reason is known for the rest. V and J calls and clone size are given by that table; D and trimming were obtained from the DNA. For this sample the table gives 350,000 to 400,000 clones, of which 75% to 90% were detected only once. Just over 7% of the sample belongs to the ten largest clones.

The germline ends are 11 bases apart after V is trimmed by 1 base and J by 4 bases. The CDR3, cysteine through phenylalanine, is 14 amino acids long. The entry retains the CDR3 DNA only, 42 bases that are in frame from base 1. From the germline V gene, CDR1 is SGHDT and CDR2 is YYEEEE. What the work shows at the level of the full study, not this receptor alone: Clinical and demographic metadata were provided uncurated, with the amount varying by source and participant.

Sequencing was carried out using peripheral blood. The TCR sequence derives from a woman aged 55-69 years with COVID-19, enrolled during active disease. The chain is assembled from TRBV5-6 and TRBJ1-1; the D gene lacks a confident call. CDR3 protein: CASSLREGVTEAFF. The sequenced DNA: TGTGCCAGCAGCTTGCGAGAGGGAGTCACTGAAGCTTTCTTT.